Below, 5 T cell receptor beta chains from the same sample are listed, as sequenced in a study of T-cell memory formation after mild COVID-19. In TCRdb, the 5' RACE reads were re-called with MiXCR into one record per CDR3 protein. This sample has about 250,000 distinct CDR3 sequences, with more than 15% found just once. Source material: PBMCs or a T cell subset sorted from them (not recorded which). These TCRs come from a man aged 18 to 29 who had mild COVID-19 (a few samples of this study predate the infection). Cell type and time point are not known.

This clonotype was seen a handful of times. The rearrangement joins TRBV7-2 to TRBJ1-6; a weak D match, TRBD1 (6 bases). This CDR3 contains 15 residues. Germline lookup yields CDR1 SGHTA and CDR2 FQGNSA. Deletions cut 5 bases from V and 8 bases from J, with 16 bases between. Here the CDR3 reads CASSPQGPNDSPLHF. The CDR3 nucleotides read TGTGCCAGCAGCCCGCAGGGGCCCAACGATTCACCCCTCCACTTT.

In DNA, the CDR3 is TGTGCCAGCAGCCGGGACGGTTCCACCGGGGAGCTGTTTTTT. Residues: CASSRDGSTGELFF. This chain uses TRBV11-2 with TRBJ2-2; the D call may be TRBD1 or TRBD2 (5 bases each). Looked up from germline, CDR1 is SGHAT and CDR2 is FQNNGV. The CDR3 runs 14 residues. V lost 5 bases and J 4 bases, leaving 11 bases between the germline ends.

This clonotype was detected many times. The chain recombines TRBV6-4 with TRBJ2-1; TRBD1 might be the D (5 bases). The ends were cut back, 3 bases at V and 2 bases at J, with 5 bases in the middle. Germline loops: CDR1 MRHNA, CDR2 SNTAGT. This CDR3 region has 13 residues. CDR3 loop: CASSEDTYNEQFF. For the CDR3, the DNA is TGTGCCAGCAGTGAGGACACCTACAATGAGCAGTTCTTC.

The CDR3 coding sequence is TGTGCCACCAGCAGAGAGGACAGACCGAACACTGAAGCTTTCTTT. It is translated as CATSREDRPNTEAFF. The rearrangement joins TRBV15 to TRBJ1-1, with D perhaps matching TRBD1 (6 bases). V was trimmed by 0 bases and J by 1 base, leaving 9 bases between them. The CDR3 runs to 15 residues. Germline V lookup: CDR1 LNHNV, CDR2 YYDKDF (reference sequence).

The rearrangement joins TRBV10-2 to TRBJ2-7; D tentatively fits TRBD1 or TRBD2 (5 bases each). Trimming left V 8 bases short and J 6 bases short, with 20 bases between. The CDR3 consists of 14 residues. Looked up from germline, CDR1 is WSHSY and CDR2 is SAAADI. The CDR3 region has the DNA TGCGCCAGCTCACCGGGGCAAGGGGCTCTCGAGCAGTACTTC. It specifies CASSPGQGALEQYF.